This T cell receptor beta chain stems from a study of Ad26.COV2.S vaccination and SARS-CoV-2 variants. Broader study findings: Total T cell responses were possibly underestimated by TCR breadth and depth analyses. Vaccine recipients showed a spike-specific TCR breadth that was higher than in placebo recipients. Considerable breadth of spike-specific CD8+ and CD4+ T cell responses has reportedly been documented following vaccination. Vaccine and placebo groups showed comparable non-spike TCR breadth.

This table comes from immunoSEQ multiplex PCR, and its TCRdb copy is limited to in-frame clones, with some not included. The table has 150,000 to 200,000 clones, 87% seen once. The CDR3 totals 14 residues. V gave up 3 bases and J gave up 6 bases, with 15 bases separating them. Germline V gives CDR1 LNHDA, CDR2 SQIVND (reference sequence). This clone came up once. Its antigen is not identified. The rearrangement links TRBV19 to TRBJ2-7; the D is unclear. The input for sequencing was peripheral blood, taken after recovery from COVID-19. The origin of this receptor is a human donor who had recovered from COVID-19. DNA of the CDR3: TGTGCCAGTAGTATCAATCAGATCGGATCCGAGCAGTACTTC. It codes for CASSINQIGSEQYF.